The clone carrying this T cell receptor (beta chain) was seen a few times. An end of the junction differs from the germline gene, which may be a read error. The data were obtained in a study of cytomegalovirus exposure and HLA in healthy donors. CDR1 is MDHEN, CDR2 SYDVKM, per germline. This CDR3 region has 13 residues. 13 Jbeta primers and 60 Vbeta primers were used for the PCR. Sequenced by immunoSEQ multiplex PCR; TCRdb stores in-frame clones only, minus some. The sample lists more than 95,000 clones, roughly 80% occurring once. Material for sequencing was PBMCs. The V and J genes are TRBV28 and TRBJ2-7, with 15 bases matching TRBD2. The clonotype originates from a man aged 50 to 60 in good health and CMV-seropositive. The CDR3 here is CASRLGTSGGMNF. Here the CDR3 DNA reads TGTGCCAGCAGACTAGGGACTAGCGGGGGGATGAACTTC. The variable domain in full, completed from reference TRBV28 and TRBJ2-7, reads DVKVTQSSRYLVKRTGEKVFLECVQDMDHENMFWYRQDPGLGLRLIYFSYDVKMKEKGDIPEGYSVSREKKERFSLILESASTNQTSMYLCASRLGTSGGMNFGPGTRLTVT.